One and the same sample provided the 27 T cell receptor beta chains below, sequenced in a study of T-cell memory formation after mild COVID-19. TCRdb processed the 5' RACE reads anew with MiXCR; each CDR3 protein has one entry. The data hold 400,000 or so distinct CDR3 sequences, with 20% observed a single time. The sequencing input was PBMCs or a T cell subset sorted from them (not recorded which). The receptor set was obtained from an adult woman who had mild COVID-19 (a few samples of this study predate the infection). Cell type and time point are not known.

The chain links TRBV7-2 to TRBJ2-4, with D possibly called TRBD1 or TRBD2 (5 bases each). Trimming removed 2 bases at V and 8 bases at J, with 10 bases between. The CDR3 sequence is 13 residues long. CDR1 is SGHTA, CDR2 FQGNSA, per germline. The CDR3 loop is CASSLKRGDIQYF. CDR3 nucleotides: TGTGCCAGCAGCTTAAAGAGGGGAGACATTCAGTACTTC.

The chain carries TRBV7-2 and TRBJ1-3; D is unresolved. The CDR3 is made up of 15 amino acids. Germline V gives CDR1 SGHTA, CDR2 FQGNSA. Trimming cost V 5 bases and J 0 bases, with 11 bases left between them. This CDR3 is CASSPWYPSGNTIYF. The CDR3 DNA follows: TGTGCCAGCAGCCCTTGGTACCCCTCTGGAAACACCATATATTTT.

V is TRBV14 and J is TRBJ2-5; 7 nucleotides agree with TRBD1. Trimming removed 2 bases from V and 5 bases from J; junction bases left unmatched: 5. The CDR3 spans 14 residues. Germline loops: CDR1 SGHDN, CDR2 FVKESK. The CDR3 DNA reads as TGTGCCAGCAGCCAAAGGGGGCGCAGGGAGACCCAGTACTTC. Its translation is CASSQRGRRETQYF.

This rearrangement joins TRBV12-3 or TRBV12-4 to TRBJ1-3; D unresolved. V was pared by 5 bases and J by 0 bases, with 11 bases between. This CDR3 is 15 amino acids long. CDR3 in DNA: TGTGCCAGCAGTCCTCGGGCCCACTCTGGAAACACCATATATTTT. It yields the protein CASSPRAHSGNTIYF.

This sequence joins TRBV6-7 and TRBJ2-5, with 10 nucleotides matching TRBD1. TRBV6-7 is designated an ORF whose function remains uncertain. This CDR3 comprises 14 residues. The ends lost 5 bases at V and 6 bases at J; junction bases unmatched: 6. This chain's CDR3 is CASSPGQGWKTQYF. In DNA, the CDR3 is TGTGCCAGCAGTCCGGGACAGGGGTGGAAGACCCAGTACTTC.

The chain recombines TRBV20-1 with TRBJ1-6, with D unclear. From germline, CDR1 is DFQATT and CDR2 SNEGSKA (reference sequence). The CDR3 consists of 15 residues. Trimming took off 5 bases at V and 0 bases at J, with 11 bases between the two ends. The CDR3 DNA follows: TGCAGTGCTCGGAGAGAGAGCTCCTATAATTCACCCCTCCACTTT. Protein sequence: CSARRESSYNSPLHF.

The chain is built from TRBV5-1 and TRBJ2-1; D is possibly TRBD1 (6 bases). This CDR3 has 15 amino acids. Germline CDR1 is SGHRS and CDR2 is YFSETQ. V shed 4 bases and J shed 0 bases, with 11 bases lying between them. CDR3 residues: CASSKGQSSYNEQFF. As DNA, the CDR3 is TGCGCCAGCAGCAAAGGACAGAGCTCCTACAATGAGCAGTTCTTC. Looking up the rest from reference TRBV5-1 and TRBJ2-1 gives the full variable domain: KAGVTQTPRYLIKTRGQQVTLSCSPISGHRSVSWYQQTPGQGLQFLFEYFSETQRNKGNFPGRFSGRQFSNSRSEMNVSTLELGDSALYLCASSKGQSSYNEQFFGPGTRLTVL.

This clonotype showed up just a few times. The CDR3 loop is CSAPTSGVGYEQYF. The DNA of the CDR3 is TGCAGTGCCCCGACTAGCGGGGTCGGCTACGAGCAGTACTTC. The J gene is TRBJ2-7, the V gene TRBV20-1; TRBD2 agrees at 11 bases. The germline CDR1 and CDR2 sequences are DFQATT and SNEGSKA (reference sequence). V gave up 6 bases and J gave up 3 bases; unmatched junction bases: 7. The CDR3 contains 14 residues.

The rearrangement links TRBV29-1 to TRBJ1-2; no clear D gene. Between the trimmed V and J ends, which lost 3 bases and 6 bases, there was a span of 11 bases. The CDR3 length is 12 residues. The germline gives CDR1 SQVTM, CDR2 ANQGSEA. For the CDR3, the DNA is TGCAGCGTTGACAGGAGCCCACATGGCTACACCTTC. This gives the protein CSVDRSPHGYTF.

This clonotype was detected many times. The chain carries TRBV18 and TRBJ1-6; no reliable D call. Per the germline V gene, CDR1 is KGHSH and CDR2 is LQKENI. The CDR3 spans 14 residues. Trimming stripped 4 bases from V and 0 bases from J, with 4 bases between. In nucleotides, the CDR3 is TGTGCCAGCTCACAGCGCTCCTATAATTCACCCCTCCACTTT. It specifies CASSQRSYNSPLHF.

V and J are TRBV19 and TRBJ2-5, with 7 bases aligning to TRBD1. Germline-derived CDR1 and CDR2 are LNHDA and SQIVND (reference sequence). Trimming cost V 7 bases and J 3 bases; bases outside gene matches: 11. The CDR3 sequence is 15 residues long. The CDR3, as DNA: TGTGCCAGTACCCGAGCCGGGACAGATAAAGAGACCCAGTACTTC. Translated: CASTRAGTDKETQYF.

The sample holds one count of this clonotype. The chain links TRBV19 to TRBJ2-5, with TRBD1 identical over 9 bases. In germline, CDR1 is LNHDA, CDR2 SQIVND (reference sequence). Germline trimming cut 4 bases from V and 5 bases from J; bases unmatched to any gene: 5. This CDR3 spans 14 amino acids. The CDR3 nucleotides read TGTGCCAGTAGTACCGGGACAGGGAGGGAGACCCAGTACTTC. Protein sequence: CASSTGTGRETQYF.

The V and J genes are TRBV13 and TRBJ2-7; the D gene is possibly TRBD1 (6 bases). Germline V lookup: CDR1 PRHDT, CDR2 FYEKMQ (reference sequence). The length of the CDR3 is 12 residues. Trimming took 5 bases from V and 6 from J, leaving 11 bases between them. The CDR3 region has the DNA TGTGCCAGCAGCAGGAACAGGGCCGAGCAGTACTTC. Its protein is CASSRNRAEQYF. Drawing the rest from reference TRBV13 and TRBJ2-7, the complete variable domain is AAGVIQSPRHLIKEKRETATLKCYPIPRHDTVYWYQQGPGQDPQFLISFYEKMQSDKGSIPDRFSAQQFSDYHSELNMSSLELGDSALYFCASSRNRAEQYFGPGTRLTVT.

This clonotype was seen many times. The rearrangement joins TRBV4-1 to TRBJ2-1; 12 bases are shared with TRBD2. The CDR3 sequence is 16 residues long. J was trimmed by 4 bases and V by 4 bases; bases with no gene match: 5. The germline gives CDR1 MGHRA, CDR2 YSYEKL. The CDR3 loop is CASSLRGLAGYNEQFF. CDR3 coding DNA: TGCGCCAGCAGCCTCCGCGGACTAGCGGGGTACAATGAGCAGTTCTTC.

The CDR3 bases are TGTGCCACCAGTGATACCGGACAGGGGTCAACCTACGAGCAGTACTTC. Its translation is CATSDTGQGSTYEQYF. This chain joins TRBV24-1 and TRBJ2-7, with 9 bases identical to TRBD1. Per the germline V gene, CDR1 is KGHDR and CDR2 is SFDVKD. The CDR3 covers 16 residues. After removal of 3 bases from V and 2 bases from J, the junction contained 7 bases not matched to a gene.

The V and J genes are TRBV11-1 and TRBJ2-7; D is unresolved. The germline gives CDR1 SGHAT, CDR2 FQDESV (reference sequence). This CDR3 contains 12 residues. Trimming removed 1 base at V and 7 bases at J, with 8 bases between. This chain's CDR3 is CASSLGLREQYF. CDR3 bases: TGTGCCAGCAGCTTAGGGCTACGGGAGCAGTACTTC.

The rearrangement joins TRBV29-1 to TRBJ1-2; 8 bases fit TRBD1. This CDR3 is 14 amino acids long. Trimming at V came to 4 bases and at J to 6 bases, leaving 10 bases not matched to a gene. Germline V gene data show CDR1 as SQVTM and CDR2 as ANQGSEA. The DNA of the CDR3 is TGCAGCGTTGGACAGGGGAATAGTTTGGATGGCTACACCTTC. This translates into CSVGQGNSLDGYTF.

J is TRBJ1-2 and V is TRBV27; D may be TRBD1 (5 bases). Trimming removed 4 bases from V and 8 bases from J, with 14 bases in between. This CDR3 is built from 13 residues. Germline lookup yields CDR1 MNHEY and CDR2 SMNVEV (reference sequence). In nucleotides, the CDR3 is TGTGCCAGCAGTTCACCTGACAGTTGGGGCTACACCTTC. This sequence encodes CASSSPDSWGYTF.

This clonotype has a handful of counts. V is TRBV12-3 or TRBV12-4 and J is TRBJ2-7, with TRBD2 matching over 10 bases. This CDR3 is 13 amino acids long. The ends lost 6 bases at V and 6 bases at J; junction bases unmatched: 5. The CDR3, as DNA: TGTGCCAGCAGCAGCGGGGGGGCTGGCGAGCAGTACTTC. Its protein is CASSSGGAGEQYF.

The J gene is TRBJ2-1, the V gene TRBV24-1; maybe TRBD2 (5 bases). Germline assignment: CDR1 KGHDR and CDR2 SFDVKD. V lost 2 bases and J lost 9, with 10 bases in between. This CDR3 is 13 amino acids long. The CDR3 sequence: CATSDYTRIEQFF. CDR3 in DNA: TGTGCCACCAGTGATTATACTAGGATTGAGCAGTTCTTC.

The table lists this clonotype with a few counts. The gene calls are TRBV7-9 and TRBJ2-7; D is possibly TRBD2 (5 bases). The CDR3 runs to 16 residues. With 1 base removed from V and 1 base from J, the gap between germline ends came to 14 bases. The germline CDR1 and CDR2 sequences are SEHNR and FQNEAQ (reference sequence). CDR3 nucleotides: TGTGCCAGCAGCTTAGGGGGTTTGAGGGAATCCTACGAGCAGTACTTC. Its protein is CASSLGGLRESYEQYF.

This clonotype has just a few counts. The chain uses TRBV7-9 and TRBJ1-4; no clear D gene. CDR3 length: 15 amino acids. The germline gives CDR1 SEHNR, CDR2 FQNEAQ (reference sequence). V gave up 1 base and J gave up 3 bases, with 9 bases separating them. The chain's CDR3 is CASSLEEAANEKLFF. The CDR3, as DNA: TGTGCCAGCAGCTTAGAGGAAGCAGCTAATGAAAAACTGTTTTTT. The entire variable domain, with the rest obtained from reference TRBV7-9 and TRBJ1-4, is as follows: DTGVSQNPRHKITKRGQNVTFRCDPISEHNRLYWYRQTLGQGPEFLTYFQNEAQLEKSRLLSDRFSAERPKGSFSTLEIQRTEQGDSAMYLCASSLEEAANEKLFFGSGTQLSVL.

This clonotype came up a few times. The rearrangement uses TRBV21-1 and TRBJ1-1. TRBV21-1 is deemed a pseudogene. This CDR3 is 11 amino acids long. The CDR3 region is CASSKHGEAFF. In DNA form, the CDR3 reads TGTGCCAGCAGCAAACACGGTGAAGCTTTCTTT.

In the case of this clonotype: The junction shows a germline mismatch at one end, possibly a read error. The genes are TRBV20-1 and TRBJ2-3; 9 nucleotides line up with TRBD2. Looked up from germline, CDR1 is DFQATT and CDR2 is SNEGSKA (reference sequence). This CDR3 spans 14 amino acids. As DNA, the CDR3 is TGCAGCGCTAGCGGGGTCGGTTTAGGAAATACGCAGTATTTT. Translation gives CSASGVGLGNTQYF.

Only a few counts were recorded for this clonotype. The chain has TRBV9 and TRBJ2-7; 8 bases align to TRBD1. CDR3 length: 18 residues. Trimming at V came to 3 bases and at J to 0 bases, leaving 14 bases not matched to a gene. Germline lookup yields CDR1 SGDLS and CDR2 YYNGEE. This chain's CDR3 is CASSAGTGHKFASYEQYF. The DNA for the CDR3 is TGTGCCAGCAGCGCCGGGACAGGACACAAATTCGCCTCCTACGAGCAGTACTTC.

This clonotype has just a few counts. The chain is built from TRBV5-1 and TRBJ2-2; D is unclear. Germline assignment: CDR1 SGHRS and CDR2 YFSETQ. This CDR3 comprises 19 residues. V dropped 4 bases and J dropped 1 base, with 23 bases sitting between them. CDR3 amino acids: CASSLTVSAWYGNTGELFF. The CDR3 bases are TGCGCCAGCAGCCTAACCGTATCGGCGTGGTACGGGAACACCGGGGAGCTGTTTTTT. Drawing the rest from reference TRBV5-1 and TRBJ2-2, the complete variable domain is KAGVTQTPRYLIKTRGQQVTLSCSPISGHRSVSWYQQTPGQGLQFLFEYFSETQRNKGNFPGRFSGRQFSNSRSEMNVSTLELGDSALYLCASSLTVSAWYGNTGELFFGEGSRLTVL.

In its sample, this clonotype was seen a few times. The chain is built from TRBV7-6 and TRBJ2-3; a possible D gene is TRBD2 (7 bases). Trimming cost V 3 bases and J 4 bases, with 14 bases left between them. This CDR3 has 15 amino acids. Germline loops: CDR1 SGHVS, CDR2 FNYEAQ. The CDR3 DNA reads as TGTGCCAGCAGCTTTAGTGGGGGGGGCCCAGATACGCAGTATTTT. Protein sequence: CASSFSGGGPDTQYF.